This TCR beta chain came from a study of neurological immune-mediated disorders. This clonotype came up many times. The method for making cDNA was 5'RACE, and it used 10-nucleotide random UMIs. TCRdb called the 5' RACE reads again in MiXCR, with one record for every CDR3 protein. The sample contains 110,000 or so distinct CDR3 sequences, approximately 3.2% of which appear only once. Sequencing used PBMCs. The receptor's source is a woman aged 25 to 45 with multiple sclerosis.

The CDR3 region has the DNA TGTGCCAGCAGCGTAGTTCCGCAGGGAGTCTGGAACACTGAAGCTTTCTTT. It encodes CASSVVPQGVWNTEAFF. The chain recombines TRBV9 with TRBJ1-1; possibly TRBD1 for D (5 bases). Germline CDR1 SGDLS, CDR2 YYNGEE. With 0 bases removed from V and 1 base from J, the gap between germline ends came to 16 bases. This CDR3 is built from 17 residues.